Presented here are 14 T cell receptor beta chains from one specimen sequenced in a study of T cell repertoires in ileal Crohn's disease. Measured with immunoSEQ multiplex PCR; TCRdb has only the in-frame clones, and not every one. Among tens of thousands of clones listed, approximately 78% were seen once. Input material: ileal tissue. All receptors come from an adult with Crohn's disease.

The chain uses TRBV6-4 and TRBJ2-3; 9 bases fit TRBD2. Trimming removed 3 bases from V and 6 bases from J; junction bases left unmatched: 7. Germline CDR1 MRHNA, CDR2 SNTAGT. The CDR3 has 15 residues. This CDR3 reads CASSELAGAVDTQYF. In nucleotides, the CDR3 is TGTGCCAGCAGTGAGTTAGCGGGGGCCGTGGATACGCAGTATTTT.

This sequence joins TRBV7-3 and TRBJ1-1; D is unresolved. Deletions cut 5 bases from V and 6 bases from J, with 16 bases between. Germline V gene data show CDR1 as SGHTA and CDR2 as FQGTGA. The CDR3 loop spans 14 amino acids. The CDR3, as DNA: TGTGCCAGCAGCCGATACAACCGAGGATCTGAAGCTTTCTTT. Its protein product is CASSRYNRGSEAFF.

This rearrangement joins TRBV5-1 to TRBJ1-6; D unclear. V shed 3 bases and J shed 3 bases, with 10 bases lying between them. This CDR3 contains 15 residues. Germline values: CDR1 SGHRS, CDR2 YFSETQ. CDR3 DNA: TGCGCCAGCAGCTATCAGGATCTCTATAATTCACCCCTCCACTTT. Its protein is CASSYQDLYNSPLHF.

The V and J genes are TRBV19 and TRBJ2-3; perhaps TRBD1 as D (5 bases). The germline CDR1 and CDR2 sequences are LNHDA and SQIVND (reference sequence). CDR3 size: 18 residues. Trimming took off 3 bases at V and 0 bases at J, with 19 bases between the two ends. Written as DNA, the CDR3 is TGTGCCAGTAGTATCGGTACTGACAGATGGTCTAGCACAGATACGCAGTATTTT. Amino acid sequence: CASSIGTDRWSSTDTQYF.

This clone was counted a single time. The V gene is TRBV4-1, the J gene TRBJ1-3; D might be TRBD1 (5 bases). CDR3 length equals 17 residues. Germline assignment: CDR1 MGHRA and CDR2 YSYEKL. V was pared by 0 bases and J by 2 bases, with 14 bases between. In nucleotides, the CDR3 is TGCGCCAGCAGCCAAGATGCGGGGACCTCGGCTGGAAACACCATATATTTT. Translating gives CASSQDAGTSAGNTIYF.

The chain recombines TRBV7-8 with TRBJ2-7, with D perhaps matching TRBD1 (5 bases). The CDR3 totals 12 residues. CDR1 is SGHVS, CDR2 FQNEAQ, per germline. Between the trimmed V and J ends, which lost 1 base and 6 bases, there was a span of 7 bases. The CDR3 nucleotides are TGTGCCAGCAGCTTAGACCAGGGCGAGCAGTACTTC. This codes for CASSLDQGEQYF.

This chain links TRBV7-2 with TRBJ2-1; 7 bases are shared with TRBD2. V was clipped by 8 bases and J by 4 bases; unmatched bases: 8. The germline gives CDR1 SGHTA, CDR2 FQGNSA. The CDR3 runs to 14 residues. CDR3 nucleotides: TGTGCCAGCGCTGTAGGGCGGGGGTACAATGAGCAGTTCTTC. Protein sequence: CASAVGRGYNEQFF.

This rearrangement joins TRBV5-1 to TRBJ2-5, with a possible D match to TRBD2 (6 bases). The CDR3 loop spans 13 amino acids. Trimming stripped 0 bases from V and 3 bases from J, with 6 bases between. Germline V lookup: CDR1 SGHRS, CDR2 YFSETQ. CDR3 amino acids: CASSLGGKETQYF. CDR3 DNA: TGCGCCAGCAGCTTGGGCGGGAAAGAGACCCAGTACTTC.

Details on this clone: A junction boundary mismatches the germline segment, possibly from a read error. This CDR3 is also generated by other DNA sequences in the sample. The chain is built from TRBV19 and TRBJ1-1, with unresolved D. The CDR3 is made up of 12 amino acids. Germline values: CDR1 LNHDA, CDR2 SQIVND (reference sequence). The CDR3 nucleotides read TGCGCCAGTAGCCCCTTAGGAGCTGAAGCTTTCTTT. The encoded protein is CASSPLGAEAFF.

The chain links TRBV15 to TRBJ2-7, with 9 nucleotides matching TRBD1. Germline V lookup: CDR1 LNHNV, CDR2 YYDKDF (reference sequence). CDR3 length: 14 amino acids. J gave up 7 bases and V 6 bases, and 10 bases lay outside the gene matches. CDR3 residues: CATRVGTGSGEQYF. In DNA, the CDR3 is TGTGCCACCAGAGTGGGGACAGGGTCGGGTGAGCAGTACTTC.

This clone showed up just once. This chain links TRBV7-2 with TRBJ1-6; weak D call: TRBD1 (5 bases). Per the germline V gene, CDR1 is SGHTA and CDR2 is FQGNSA. V was clipped by 5 bases and J by 6 bases, with 11 bases between them. This CDR3 has 14 residues. The chain's CDR3 is CASSRGFPNSPLHF. CDR3 sequence (DNA): TGTGCCAGCAGCCGGGGGTTTCCTAATTCACCCCTCCACTTT.

The chain joins TRBV6-5 to TRBJ1-5; no clear D. Per germline, CDR1 MNHEY and CDR2 SVGAGI. The V gene lost 8 bases and the J gene lost 3 bases, with 8 bases spanning the gap. CDR3 length equals 12 residues. The CDR3 DNA follows: TGTGCCAGCCACTCCTTCAATCAGCCCCAGCATTTT. Translating gives CASHSFNQPQHF.

This rearrangement joins TRBV7-2 to TRBJ1-5; D unresolved. The CDR3 has 16 amino acids. Germline loops: CDR1 SGHTA, CDR2 FQGNSA. The ends were cut back, 1 base at V and 4 bases at J, with 14 bases in the middle. The chain's CDR3 is CASSLGPGVFNQPQHF. CDR3 bases: TGTGCCAGCAGCTTAGGGCCCGGAGTCTTTAATCAGCCCCAGCATTTT.

The rearrangement joins TRBV14 to TRBJ1-1; 7 bases line up with TRBD1. V lost 2 bases to trimming and J lost 1 base; unmatched junction nucleotides: 7. Per the germline V gene, CDR1 is SGHDN and CDR2 is FVKESK. This CDR3 has 16 residues. As DNA, the CDR3 is TGTGCCAGCAGCCAAAGACCCGGACAGGAGAACACTGAAGCTTTCTTT. Its protein is CASSQRPGQENTEAFF.